This T cell receptor beta chain was identified in a study of type 1 regulatory T cells. Study-wide context: This in vitro CD4 product, T-allo10, is enriched for Tr1 cells and alloantigen-specific.

Regarding the study as a whole: Tr1 cells had a more restricted TCR repertoire than non-Tr1 cells.

As regards this clonotype: Its antigen is not identified.

TCRdb called the reads again in MiXCR, with one record for every CDR3 protein. The table lists 60,000 to 70,000 distinct CDR3 sequences, approximately 47% of them singletons. There are 13 residues in the CDR3. Trimming took off 8 bases at V and 7 bases at J, with 20 bases between the two ends. From germline, CDR1 is GTSNPN and CDR2 SVGIG (reference sequence). The sample comprised cultured non-Tr1 T cells, either the whole culture or a sorted T cell fraction (not recorded which). The receptor was derived from a human donor in good health. V usage is TRBV30 and J usage is TRBJ1-2; D gene ambiguous. In nucleotides, the CDR3 is TGTGCCCAACGACTTACAGTTATGGGTGGCTACACCTTC. Translation gives CAQRLTVMGGYTF.